This TCR beta chain was captured by sequencing in a study of T cell changes during pregnancy in multiple sclerosis (dated by TCRdb to about 2019). About the investigation overall: The study looked at changes in the T cell repertoire across pregnancy in women with multiple sclerosis.

Libraries were prepared through the immunoSEQ multiplex PCR assay. The source is immuneACCESS, and TCRdb retained only in-frame sequences with V and J called. Part of the clones is not carried over; for the studies checked, unresolved V genes explain less than half of this, and the remainder is unexplained. Across this sample there are almost 50,000 clones, with around 93% seen only once. More than 0.95% of the sample belongs to the ten largest clones. CDR1 is given as LGHNA and CDR2 as YSLEER, both from the germline V gene. The CDR3 measures 13 amino acids from cysteine to phenylalanine. This entry keeps only the CDR3 DNA: 39 bases, framed from base 1. V lost 3 bases and J lost 7 bases, and the count of bases not matched to a germline gene is 4. A remark on this clone: Its antigen target is currently unknown. Base qualities are not recorded, but no much larger clone differs from it by a single base.

This TCR was recovered from a female donor with multiple sclerosis, enrolled in a pregnancy study. The rearranged chain carries TRBV4-3 and TRBJ1-2; a stretch of 8 junction bases matches TRBD1. The specimen comprised peripheral blood, sampled after pregnancy. The nucleotide sequence is TGCGCCAGCAGCCAGAGGACAGGGACTGGCTACACCTTC. Its translation is CASSQRTGTGYTF.